This T cell receptor (beta chain) is from a study of Ad26.COV2.S vaccination and SARS-CoV-2 variants. Libraries were prepared by immunoSEQ multiplex PCR; TCRdb keeps only in-frame clonotypes and omits some of them. The data show about 350,000 clones, 92% seen once. Concerning this clone: Its target is not known.

Findings of the study overall: The authors reported substantial breadth in spike-specific CD8+ and CD4+ T cell responses after vaccination. Placebo and vaccine recipients had non-spike TCR breadth that was similar. Total T cell responses, in the TCR breadth and depth analyses, may have been underestimated.

This sample comprised peripheral blood, obtained after recovery from COVID-19. This receptor was identified in a human donor who had recovered from COVID-19.

This chain's CDR3 is CASSDRPNTGELFF. Written as DNA, the CDR3 is TGTGCCAGCAGTGACAGGCCGAACACCGGGGAGCTGTTTTTT. The chain joins TRBV27 to TRBJ2-2; TRBD1 might be the D (6 bases). Germline loops: CDR1 MNHEY, CDR2 SMNVEV (reference sequence). The V end lost 5 bases, the J end lost 0 bases, and 7 bases lay between the germline ends. This CDR3 has 14 residues.